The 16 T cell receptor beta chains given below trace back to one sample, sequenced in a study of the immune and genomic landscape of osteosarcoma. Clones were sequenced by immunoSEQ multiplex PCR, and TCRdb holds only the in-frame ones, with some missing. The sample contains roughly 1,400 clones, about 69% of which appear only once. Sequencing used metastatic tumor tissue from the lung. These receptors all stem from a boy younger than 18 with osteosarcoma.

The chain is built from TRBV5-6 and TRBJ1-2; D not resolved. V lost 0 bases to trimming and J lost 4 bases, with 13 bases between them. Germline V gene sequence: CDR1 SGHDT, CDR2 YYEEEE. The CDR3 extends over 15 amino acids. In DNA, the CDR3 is TGTGCCAGCAGCTTGGATCCGGGGATTGGCTATGGCTACACCTTC. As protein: CASSLDPGIGYGYTF.

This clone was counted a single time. CDR3 loop: CASSVYHTMRGNTEAFF. Written as DNA, the CDR3 is TGTGCCAGCAGCGTATACCATACCATGCGGGGGAACACTGAAGCTTTCTTT. The chain is built from TRBV9 and TRBJ1-1; D remains ambiguous. Germline CDR1 reads SGDLS; CDR2 reads YYNGEE. V was shortened by 1 base and J by 1 base, with 17 bases between the two germline ends. The CDR3 has 17 residues.

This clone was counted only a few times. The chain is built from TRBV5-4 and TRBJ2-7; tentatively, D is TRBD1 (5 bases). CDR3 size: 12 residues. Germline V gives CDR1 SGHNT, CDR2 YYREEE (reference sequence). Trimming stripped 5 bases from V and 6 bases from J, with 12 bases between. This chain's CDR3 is CASRVGASEQYF. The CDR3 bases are TGTGCCAGCAGGGTTGGGGCGTCCGAGCAGTACTTC.

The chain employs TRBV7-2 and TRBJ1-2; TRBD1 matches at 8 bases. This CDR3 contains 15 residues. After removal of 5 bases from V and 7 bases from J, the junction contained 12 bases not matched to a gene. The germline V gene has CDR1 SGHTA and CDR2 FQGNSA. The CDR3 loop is CASSAGQATRVGYTF. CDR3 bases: TGTGCCAGCAGCGCGGGACAGGCAACGAGGGTTGGCTACACCTTC.

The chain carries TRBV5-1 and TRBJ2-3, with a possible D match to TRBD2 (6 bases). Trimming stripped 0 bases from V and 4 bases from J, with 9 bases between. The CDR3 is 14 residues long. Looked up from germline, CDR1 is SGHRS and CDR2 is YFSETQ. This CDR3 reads CASSLVWEADTQYF. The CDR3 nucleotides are TGCGCCAGCAGCTTGGTTTGGGAGGCAGATACGCAGTATTTT.

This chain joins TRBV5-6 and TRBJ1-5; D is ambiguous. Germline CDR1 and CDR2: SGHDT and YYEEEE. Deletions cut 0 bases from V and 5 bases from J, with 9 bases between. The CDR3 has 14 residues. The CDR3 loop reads CASSLVGSDQPQHF. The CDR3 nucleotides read TGTGCCAGCAGCTTGGTAGGTTCCGATCAGCCCCAGCATTTT. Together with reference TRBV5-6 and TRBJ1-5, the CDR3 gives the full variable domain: DAGVTQSPTHLIKTRGQQVTLRCSPKSGHDTVSWYQQALGQGPQFIFQYYEEEERQRGNFPDRFSGHQFPNYSSELNVNALLLGDSALYLCASSLVGSDQPQHFGDGTRLSIL.

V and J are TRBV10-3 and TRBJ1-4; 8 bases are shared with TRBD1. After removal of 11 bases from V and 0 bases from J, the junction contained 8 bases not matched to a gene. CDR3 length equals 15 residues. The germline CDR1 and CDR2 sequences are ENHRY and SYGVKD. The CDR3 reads CAVGQGEATNEKLFF. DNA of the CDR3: TGTGCCGTCGGACAGGGCGAAGCAACTAATGAAAAACTGTTTTTT.

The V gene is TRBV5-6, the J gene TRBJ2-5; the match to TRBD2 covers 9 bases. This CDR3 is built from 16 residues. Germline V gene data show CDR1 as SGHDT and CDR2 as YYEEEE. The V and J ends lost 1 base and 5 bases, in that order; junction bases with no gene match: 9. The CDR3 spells CASSLTRGGARETQYF. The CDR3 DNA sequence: TGTGCCAGCAGCTTGACTCGCGGGGGGGCTCGGGAGACCCAGTACTTC.

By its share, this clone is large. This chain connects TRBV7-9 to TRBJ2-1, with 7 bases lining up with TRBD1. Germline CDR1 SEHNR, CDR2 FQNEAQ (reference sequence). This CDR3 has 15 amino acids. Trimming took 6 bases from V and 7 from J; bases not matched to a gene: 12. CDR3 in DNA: TGTGCCAGCAGAAACGAAGGGGGCCTATGGAATGAGCAGTTCTTC. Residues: CASRNEGGLWNEQFF.

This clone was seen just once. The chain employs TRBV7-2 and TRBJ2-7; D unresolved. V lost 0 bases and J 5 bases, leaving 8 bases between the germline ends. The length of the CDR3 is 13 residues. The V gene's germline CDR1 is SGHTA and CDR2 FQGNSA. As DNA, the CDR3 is TGTGCCAGCAGCTTAGCTGCTAGGGACGAGCAGTACTTC. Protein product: CASSLAARDEQYF.

The CDR3 protein is CASSVHHRGGNTIYF. CDR3 nucleotide sequence: TGTGCCAGCAGCGTCCACCACAGGGGAGGAAACACCATATATTTT. The chain links TRBV9 to TRBJ1-3; 7 nucleotides align to TRBD1. V lost 2 bases and J lost 4; bases outside the gene matches: 6. Germline V gives CDR1 SGDLS, CDR2 YYNGEE. The CDR3 is 15 amino acids. Supplemented by reference TRBV9 and TRBJ1-3, the full variable domain reads DSGVTQTPKHLITATGQRVTLRCSPRSGDLSVYWYQQSLDQGLQFLIQYYNGEERAKGNILERFSAQQFPDLHSELNLSSLELGDSALYFCASSVHHRGGNTIYFGEGSWLTVV.

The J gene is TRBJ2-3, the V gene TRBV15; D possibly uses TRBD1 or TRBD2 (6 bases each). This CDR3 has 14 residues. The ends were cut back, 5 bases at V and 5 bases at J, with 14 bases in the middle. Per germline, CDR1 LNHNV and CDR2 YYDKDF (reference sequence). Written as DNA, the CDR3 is TGTGCCACCAGCCGTAGGGGGGCTGGAGATACGCAGTATTTT. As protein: CATSRRGAGDTQYF.

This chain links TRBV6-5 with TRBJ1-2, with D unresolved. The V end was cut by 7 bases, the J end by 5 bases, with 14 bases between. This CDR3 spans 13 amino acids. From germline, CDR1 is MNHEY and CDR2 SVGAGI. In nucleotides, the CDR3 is TGTGCCAGCACCCCGGGCGGAGCTTATGGCTACACCTTC. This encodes CASTPGGAYGYTF.

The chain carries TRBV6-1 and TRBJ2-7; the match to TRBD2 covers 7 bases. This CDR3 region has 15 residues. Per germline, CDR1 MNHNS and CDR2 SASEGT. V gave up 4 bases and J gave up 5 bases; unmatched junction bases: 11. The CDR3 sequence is CASSVAGDPRDEQYF. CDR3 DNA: TGTGCCAGCAGTGTTGCGGGAGACCCTCGGGACGAGCAGTACTTC.

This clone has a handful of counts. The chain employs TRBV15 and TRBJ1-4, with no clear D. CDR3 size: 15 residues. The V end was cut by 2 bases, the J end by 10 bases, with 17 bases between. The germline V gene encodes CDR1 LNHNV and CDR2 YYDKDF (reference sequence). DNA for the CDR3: TGTGCCACCAGCAGAAGCTTGGAGGGCCCTGGAAAACTGTTTTTT. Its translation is CATSRSLEGPGKLFF.

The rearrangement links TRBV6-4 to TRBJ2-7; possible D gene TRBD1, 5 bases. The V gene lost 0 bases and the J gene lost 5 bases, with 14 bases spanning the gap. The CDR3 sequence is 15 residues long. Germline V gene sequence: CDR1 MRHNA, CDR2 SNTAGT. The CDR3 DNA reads TGTGCCAGCAGTGACTCAAGGGGCCTTATGAACGAGCAGTACTTC. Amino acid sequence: CASSDSRGLMNEQYF.